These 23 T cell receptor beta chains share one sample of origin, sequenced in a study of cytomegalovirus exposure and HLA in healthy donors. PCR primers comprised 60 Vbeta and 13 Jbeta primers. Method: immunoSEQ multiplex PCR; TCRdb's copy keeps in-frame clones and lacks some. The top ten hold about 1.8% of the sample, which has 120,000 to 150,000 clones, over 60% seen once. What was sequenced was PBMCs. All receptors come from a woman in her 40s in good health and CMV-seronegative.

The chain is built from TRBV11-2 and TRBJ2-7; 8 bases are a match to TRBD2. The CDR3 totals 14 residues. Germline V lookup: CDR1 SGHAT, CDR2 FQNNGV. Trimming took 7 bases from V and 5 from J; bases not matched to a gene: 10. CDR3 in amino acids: CASIGGEVRHEQYF. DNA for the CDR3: TGTGCCAGCATCGGGGGGGAGGTGAGGCACGAGCAGTACTTC.

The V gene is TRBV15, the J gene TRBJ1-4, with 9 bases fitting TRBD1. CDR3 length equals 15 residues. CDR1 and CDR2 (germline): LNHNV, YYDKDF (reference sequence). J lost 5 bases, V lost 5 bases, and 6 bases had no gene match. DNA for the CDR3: TGTGCCACCAGCGGGCGGACAGGGGTAAATGAAAAACTGTTTTTT. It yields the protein CATSGRTGVNEKLFF.

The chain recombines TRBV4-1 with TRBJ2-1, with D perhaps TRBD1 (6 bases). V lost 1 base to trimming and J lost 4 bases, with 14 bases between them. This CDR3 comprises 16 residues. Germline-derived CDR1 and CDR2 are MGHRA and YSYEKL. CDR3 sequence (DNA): TGCGCCAGCAGCCAAGCGGACAGCACCCTTTACAATGAGCAGTTCTTC. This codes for CASSQADSTLYNEQFF.

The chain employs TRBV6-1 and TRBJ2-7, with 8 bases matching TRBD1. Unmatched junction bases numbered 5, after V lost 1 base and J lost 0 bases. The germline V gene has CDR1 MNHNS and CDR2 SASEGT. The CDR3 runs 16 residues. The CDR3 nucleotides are TGTGCCAGCAGTGAAGTAGACAGGGGTTTCTCCTACGAGCAGTACTTC. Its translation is CASSEVDRGFSYEQYF.

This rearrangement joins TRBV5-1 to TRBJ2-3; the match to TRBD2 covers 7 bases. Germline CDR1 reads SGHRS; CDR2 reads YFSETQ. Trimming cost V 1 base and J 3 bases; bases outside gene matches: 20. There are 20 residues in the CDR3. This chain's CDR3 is CASSLWGRAGPYNLTDTQYF. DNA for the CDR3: TGCGCCAGCAGCTTGTGGGGGAGAGCGGGGCCGTATAATCTAACAGATACGCAGTATTTT.

The chain's CDR3 is CASSRQGPGNTIYF. The CDR3 nucleotides are TGTGCCAGCAGCAGACAGGGGCCTGGAAACACCATATATTTT. The gene calls are TRBV5-5 and TRBJ1-3; 8 nucleotides line up with TRBD1. Germline CDR1 is SGHKS and CDR2 is YYEKEE (reference sequence). V was clipped by 4 bases and J by 2 bases; unmatched bases: 2. The CDR3 consists of 14 residues.

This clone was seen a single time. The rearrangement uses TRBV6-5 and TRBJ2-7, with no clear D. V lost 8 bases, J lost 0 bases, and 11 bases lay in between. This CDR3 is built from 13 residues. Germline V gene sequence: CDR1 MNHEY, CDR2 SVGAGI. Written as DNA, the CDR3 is TGTGCCAGCTTGAGCAGGTCCTCCTACGAGCAGTACTTC. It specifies CASLSRSSYEQYF.

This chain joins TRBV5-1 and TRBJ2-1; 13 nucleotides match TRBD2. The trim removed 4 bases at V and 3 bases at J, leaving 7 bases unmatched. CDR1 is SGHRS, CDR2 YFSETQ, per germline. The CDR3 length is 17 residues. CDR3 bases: TGCGCCAGCAGCCATGGACTAGCGGGAGTGTTCTACAATGAGCAGTTCTTC. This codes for CASSHGLAGVFYNEQFF.

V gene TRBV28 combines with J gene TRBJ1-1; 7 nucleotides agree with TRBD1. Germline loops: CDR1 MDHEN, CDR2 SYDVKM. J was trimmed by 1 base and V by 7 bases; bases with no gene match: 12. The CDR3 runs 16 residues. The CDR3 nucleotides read TGTGCCAGCACGTTACAGGGGCTAATTACGAACACTGAAGCTTTCTTT. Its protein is CASTLQGLITNTEAFF.

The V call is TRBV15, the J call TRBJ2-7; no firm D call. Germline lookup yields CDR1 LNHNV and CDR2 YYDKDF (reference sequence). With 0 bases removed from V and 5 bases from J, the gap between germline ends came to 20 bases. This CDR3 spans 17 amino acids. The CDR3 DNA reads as TGTGCCACCAGCAGAGATATTGGCGATGGGCAAGTCAACGAGCAGTACTTC. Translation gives CATSRDIGDGQVNEQYF.

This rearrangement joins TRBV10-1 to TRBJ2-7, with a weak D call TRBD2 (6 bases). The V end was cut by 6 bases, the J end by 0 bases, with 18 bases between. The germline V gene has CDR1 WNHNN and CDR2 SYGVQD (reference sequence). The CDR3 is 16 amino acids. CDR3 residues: CASRTGETISSYEQYF. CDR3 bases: TGCGCCAGCAGAACGGGAGAAACGATCAGCTCCTACGAGCAGTACTTC.

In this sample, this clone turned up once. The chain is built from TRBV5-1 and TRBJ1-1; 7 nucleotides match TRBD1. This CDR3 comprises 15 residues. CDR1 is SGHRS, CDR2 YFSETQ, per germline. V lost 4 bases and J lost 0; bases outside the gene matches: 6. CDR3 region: CASSHGTVMNTEAFF. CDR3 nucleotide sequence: TGCGCCAGCAGCCACGGGACAGTTATGAACACTGAAGCTTTCTTT.

CDR3 nucleotides: TGTGCCAGCAGAATCGGCGCGGACTATGGCTACACCTTC. Its translation: CASRIGADYGYTF. The genes are TRBV5-5 and TRBJ1-2; D uncertain. CDR3 length: 13 residues. Germline loops: CDR1 SGHKS, CDR2 YYEKEE (reference sequence). The ends were cut back, 5 bases at V and 3 bases at J, with 11 bases in the middle.

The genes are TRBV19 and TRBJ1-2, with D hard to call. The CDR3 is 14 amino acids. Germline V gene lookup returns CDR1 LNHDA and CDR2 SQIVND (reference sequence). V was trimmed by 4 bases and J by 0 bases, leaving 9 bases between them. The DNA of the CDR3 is TGTGCCAGTAGTAAGCAGGCTACTAACTATGGCTACACCTTC. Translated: CASSKQATNYGYTF.

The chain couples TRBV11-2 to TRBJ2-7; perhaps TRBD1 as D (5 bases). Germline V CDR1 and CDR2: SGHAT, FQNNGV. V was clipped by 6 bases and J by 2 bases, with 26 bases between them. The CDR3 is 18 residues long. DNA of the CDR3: TGTGCCAGCAGTTGGGAAGACAGATTCTCCAATCGGACCTACGAGCAGTACTTC. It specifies CASSWEDRFSNRTYEQYF.

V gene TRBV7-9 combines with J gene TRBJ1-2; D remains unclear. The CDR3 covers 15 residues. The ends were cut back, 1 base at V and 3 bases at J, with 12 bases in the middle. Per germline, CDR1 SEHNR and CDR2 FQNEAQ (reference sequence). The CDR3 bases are TGTGCCAGCAGCTTAGAAGTCCTGCGTGACTATGGCTACACCTTC. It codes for CASSLEVLRDYGYTF.

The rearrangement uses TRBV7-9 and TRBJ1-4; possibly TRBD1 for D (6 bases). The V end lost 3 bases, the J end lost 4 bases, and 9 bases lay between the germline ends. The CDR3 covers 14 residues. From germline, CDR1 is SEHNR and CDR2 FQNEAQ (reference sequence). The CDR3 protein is CASSLRQDNEKLFF. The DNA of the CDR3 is TGTGCCAGCAGCTTGCGACAGGATAATGAAAAACTGTTTTTT.

CDR3 nucleotides: TGTGCCAGCTCACCCCAACAGGGGCCTTCCTACAATGAGCAGTTCTTC. This encodes CASSPQQGPSYNEQFF. The chain carries TRBV18 and TRBJ2-1; 7 nucleotides line up with TRBD1. V dropped 3 bases and J dropped 1; count of bases not matched to a gene: 6. The CDR3 spans 16 residues. Germline loops: CDR1 KGHSH, CDR2 LQKENI.

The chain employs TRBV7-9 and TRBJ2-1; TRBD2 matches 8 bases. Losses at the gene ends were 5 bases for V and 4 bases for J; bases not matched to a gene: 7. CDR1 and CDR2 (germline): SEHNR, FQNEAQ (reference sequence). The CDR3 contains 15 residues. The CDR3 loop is CASSIPGGPYNEQFF. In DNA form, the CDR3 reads TGTGCCAGCAGCATTCCGGGAGGGCCGTACAATGAGCAGTTCTTC.

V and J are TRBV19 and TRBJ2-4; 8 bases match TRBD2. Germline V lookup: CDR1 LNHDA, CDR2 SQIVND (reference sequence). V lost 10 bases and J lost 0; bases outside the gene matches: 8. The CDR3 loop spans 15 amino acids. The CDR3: CATTGGPRAKNIQYF. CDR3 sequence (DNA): TGTGCCACGACGGGGGGGCCCCGAGCCAAAAACATTCAGTACTTC.

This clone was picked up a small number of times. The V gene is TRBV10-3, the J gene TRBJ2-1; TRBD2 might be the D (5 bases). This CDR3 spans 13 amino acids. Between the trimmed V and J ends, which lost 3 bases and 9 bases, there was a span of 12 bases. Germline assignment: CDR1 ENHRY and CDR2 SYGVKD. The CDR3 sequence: CAISDQNEGEQFF. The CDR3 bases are TGTGCCATCAGTGACCAAAACGAGGGTGAGCAGTTCTTC.

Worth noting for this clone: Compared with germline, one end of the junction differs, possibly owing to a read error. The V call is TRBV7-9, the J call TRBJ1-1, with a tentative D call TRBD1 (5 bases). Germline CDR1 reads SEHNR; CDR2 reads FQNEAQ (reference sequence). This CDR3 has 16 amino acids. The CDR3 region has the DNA TGTTCCAGCAGCTTCCGTCAGGGAATAATGAACACTGAAGCTTTCTTT. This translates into CSSSFRQGIMNTEAFF.

This CDR3 reads CASSPYGTSGRAPEQFF. The CDR3 nucleotides read TGTGCCAGCAGCCCGTATGGGACTAGCGGGAGGGCCCCTGAGCAGTTCTTC. The rearrangement joins TRBV7-8 to TRBJ2-1, with 16 bases identical to TRBD2. CDR3 length: 17 residues. The V and J ends lost 5 bases and 9 bases, in that order; junction bases with no gene match: 10. Germline loops: CDR1 SGHVS, CDR2 FQNEAQ.